These T cell receptor beta chains were read from a single sample in a study of CD8+ T cells in alopecia areata. TCRdb keeps only in-frame clones here, not all; method: immunoSEQ multiplex PCR. This table has about 160,000 clones, 50% to 65% appearing once. Sequencing was performed on CD4+ T cells sorted from blood, taken at week 24, from a patient treated with tofacitinib. The receptor source for this set is a human donor with alopecia areata. The CDR3 runs from the conserved cysteine through the conserved F or W. D genes are given only for firm matches. Size is stated for part of the rows, as once, few or many counts, or as a class when the clone is expanded.

d_call: .; clone_size: .; j_call: TRBJ2-2; v_call: TRBV29-1; cdr3_aa: CSGEKFTGELFF; cdr3_nt: TGCAGCGGTGAGAAGTTCACCGGGGAGCTGTTTTTT
d_call: TRBD1; clone_size: .; j_call: TRBJ2-3; v_call: TRBV5-1; cdr3_aa: CASSAGQGPDTQYF; cdr3_nt: TGCGCCAGCAGCGCAGGACAGGGACCAGATACGCAGTATTTT
d_call: TRBD1; clone_size: few; j_call: TRBJ1-2; v_call: TRBV27; cdr3_aa: CASSPDRARGYTF; cdr3_nt: TGTGCCAGCAGTCCGGACAGGGCGAGAGGCTACACCTTC
d_call: .; clone_size: .; j_call: TRBJ2-5; v_call: TRBV15; cdr3_aa: CATSRDPWETQYF; cdr3_nt: TGTGCCACCAGCAGAGATCCTTGGGAGACCCAGTACTTC
d_call: TRBD1; clone_size: .; j_call: TRBJ1-2; v_call: TRBV5-1; cdr3_aa: CASSLPGQGARLGYTF; cdr3_nt: TGCGCCAGCAGCTTGCCGGGACAGGGGGCGCGGCTTGGCTACACCTTC
d_call: .; clone_size: .; j_call: TRBJ1-2; v_call: TRBV7-2; cdr3_aa: CASSPNAQARYGYTF; cdr3_nt: TGTGCCAGCAGCCCCAATGCCCAGGCGCGTTATGGCTACACCTTC
d_call: TRBD1; clone_size: .; j_call: TRBJ1-1; v_call: TRBV29-1; cdr3_aa: CSVKGYRGTEAFF; cdr3_nt: TGCAGCGTGAAGGGGTACAGGGGCACTGAAGCTTTCTTT
d_call: .; clone_size: .; j_call: TRBJ1-1; v_call: TRBV2; cdr3_aa: CASKMALAPEAFF; cdr3_nt: TGTGCCAGCAAGATGGCCCTGGCCCCTGAAGCTTTCTTT
d_call: .; clone_size: .; j_call: TRBJ2-3; v_call: TRBV10-3; cdr3_aa: CAISEVGDTQYF; cdr3_nt: TGTGCCATCAGTGAGGTGGGAGATACGCAGTATTTT
d_call: TRBD1; clone_size: .; j_call: TRBJ1-5; v_call: TRBV10-3; cdr3_aa: CAISESGTGGQQPQHF; cdr3_nt: TGTGCCATCAGTGAGTCCGGGACAGGGGGCCAGCAGCCCCAGCATTTT
d_call: .; clone_size: .; j_call: TRBJ2-3; v_call: TRBV4-1; cdr3_aa: CASSQERHRGASTDTQYF; cdr3_nt: TGCGCCAGCAGCCAAGAGAGGCACCGGGGGGCAAGCACAGATACGCAGTATTTT
d_call: TRBD1; clone_size: .; j_call: TRBJ1-2; v_call: TRBV9; cdr3_aa: CASSVGLPDRANYGYTF; cdr3_nt: TGTGCCAGCAGCGTCGGCCTCCCTGACAGGGCCAACTATGGCTACACCTTC
d_call: TRBD1; clone_size: few; j_call: TRBJ1-5; v_call: TRBV7-2; cdr3_aa: CASSLYRGNQPQHF; cdr3_nt: TGTGCCAGCAGCCTCTACAGGGGTAATCAGCCCCAGCATTTT
d_call: .; clone_size: .; j_call: TRBJ1-5; v_call: TRBV27; cdr3_aa: CASSLRGNQPQHF; cdr3_nt: TGTGCCAGCAGTCTCCGGGGCAATCAGCCCCAGCATTTT
d_call: .; clone_size: .; j_call: TRBJ2-4; v_call: TRBV2; cdr3_aa: CASSQSGAKNIQYF; cdr3_nt: TGTGCCAGCAGTCAGAGCGGGGCCAAAAACATTCAGTACTTC
d_call: .; clone_size: .; j_call: TRBJ2-1; v_call: TRBV5-1; cdr3_aa: CASSSPPEIEQFF; cdr3_nt: TGCGCCAGCAGCTCCCCCCCTGAGATTGAGCAGTTCTTC
d_call: .; clone_size: .; j_call: TRBJ1-1; v_call: TRBV29-1; cdr3_aa: CSVVRQLNTEAFF; cdr3_nt: TGCAGCGTTGTTAGGCAATTGAACACTGAAGCTTTCTTT
d_call: .; clone_size: .; j_call: TRBJ1-5; v_call: TRBV27; cdr3_aa: CASSSGLTLGNQPQHF; cdr3_nt: TGTGCCAGCAGTTCGGGACTTACTCTCGGAAATCAGCCCCAGCATTTT
d_call: TRBD2; clone_size: few; j_call: TRBJ2-3; v_call: TRBV9; cdr3_aa: CASSVEGSGSLDTQYF; cdr3_nt: TGTGCCAGCAGCGTAGAGGGTAGCGGGTCATTAGATACGCAGTATTTT
d_call: .; clone_size: few; j_call: TRBJ1-2; v_call: TRBV2; cdr3_aa: CATGTATTNYGYTF; cdr3_nt: TGTGCCACCGGGACCGCTACCACTAACTATGGCTACACCTTC
d_call: .; clone_size: .; j_call: TRBJ2-5; v_call: TRBV10-3; cdr3_aa: CATGPRTDLQETQYF; cdr3_nt: TGTGCCACCGGCCCACGGACAGACCTCCAAGAGACCCAGTACTTC
d_call: .; clone_size: few; j_call: TRBJ1-2; v_call: TRBV7-9; cdr3_aa: CASSFRDTQVGGYTF; cdr3_nt: TGTGCCAGCAGCTTCCGGGACACCCAAGTAGGGGGCTACACCTTC
d_call: .; clone_size: .; j_call: TRBJ2-3; v_call: TRBV5-1; cdr3_aa: CATRSGSTDTQYF; cdr3_nt: TGCGCCACCCGCAGCGGATCCACAGATACGCAGTATTTT
d_call: .; clone_size: few; j_call: TRBJ1-6; v_call: TRBV9; cdr3_aa: CASSVLGDNSPLHF; cdr3_nt: TGTGCCAGCAGCGTACTCGGAGACAATTCACCCCTCCACTTT
d_call: .; clone_size: .; j_call: TRBJ1-2; v_call: TRBV5-6; cdr3_aa: CASIRGRVYGYTF; cdr3_nt: TGTGCCAGCATCCGGGGTCGAGTCTATGGCTACACCTTC
d_call: TRBD1; clone_size: .; j_call: TRBJ1-6; v_call: TRBV6-5; cdr3_aa: CASSTTGSYNSPLHF; cdr3_nt: TGTGCCAGCAGTACGACAGGGAGCTATAATTCACCCCTCCACTTT
d_call: TRBD1; clone_size: .; j_call: TRBJ1-2; v_call: TRBV5-1; cdr3_aa: CASSRNQQGAGYGYTF; cdr3_nt: TGCGCCAGCAGCCGGAATCAACAGGGGGCCGGCTATGGCTACACCTTC
d_call: .; clone_size: few; j_call: TRBJ1-1; v_call: TRBV29-1; cdr3_aa: CSGIPGAVNTEAFF; cdr3_nt: TGCAGCGGGATTCCAGGGGCCGTGAACACTGAAGCTTTCTTT